This passage covers 20 T cell receptor beta chains from one sample sequenced in a study of T cell repertoires in cytomegalovirus infection. TCRdb passed the reads through MiXCR, listing each CDR3 protein once. The repertoire holds 200,000 to 300,000 distinct CDR3 sequences, around 6.2% seen once, with around 6.9% in the top ten. What was sequenced was PBMCs. The receptors were gathered from a human donor in good health (CMV status not recorded). Some clones in this sample may be carry-over from other donors' samples.

This clonotype was picked up many times. The rearrangement joins TRBV6-5 to TRBJ1-2; 10 bases line up with TRBD1. J lost 1 base, V lost 5 bases, and 16 bases had no gene match. This CDR3 region has 19 residues. The germline V gene has CDR1 MNHEY and CDR2 SVGAGI. The CDR3 loop is CASSPIRLGTGENNYGYTF. The CDR3 DNA reads as TGTGCCAGCAGTCCGATAAGGCTCGGGACAGGGGAGAATAACTATGGCTACACCTTC.

This clonotype showed up many times. The rearrangement links TRBV12-3 or TRBV12-4 to TRBJ2-5; the D gene is possibly TRBD1 (6 bases). The CDR3 has 13 amino acids. V was cut by 6 bases and J by 5 bases, with 13 bases left in between. The CDR3 spells CASSPITGETQYF. In DNA form, the CDR3 reads TGTGCCAGCAGCCCCATTACAGGGGAGACCCAGTACTTC.

This clonotype has at least ten counts. The V and J genes are TRBV20-1 and TRBJ2-1; D remains ambiguous. This CDR3 has 15 amino acids. The V and J ends lost 5 bases and 9 bases respectively, with 23 bases between them. Germline loops: CDR1 DFQATT, CDR2 SNEGSKA (reference sequence). CDR3 nucleotides: TGCAGTGCTTCCCCTTCGGGCCGGCGCATGGGTGAGCAGTTCTTC. Translating gives CSASPSGRRMGEQFF.

The table lists this clonotype with many counts. The chain employs TRBV7-6 and TRBJ2-2; TRBD2 might be the D (6 bases). The CDR3 has 15 amino acids. CDR1 and CDR2 (germline): SGHVS, FNYEAQ. Between the trimmed V and J ends, which lost 7 bases and 1 base, there was a span of 13 bases. CDR3 DNA: TGTGCCAGCACCCAGGGACTTTTGAACACCGGGGAGCTGTTTTTT. This encodes CASTQGLLNTGELFF.

This clonotype was seen only a few times. This chain joins TRBV20-1 and TRBJ1-5, with a tentative D call TRBD1 (6 bases). Trimming removed 4 bases at V and 6 bases at J, with 13 bases between. The CDR3 has 13 residues. The germline V gene encodes CDR1 DFQATT and CDR2 SNEGSKA (reference sequence). DNA of the CDR3: TGCAGTGCTATGTCAGGGGTGGTTCAGCCCCAGCATTTT. Its translation: CSAMSGVVQPQHF.

A few counts support this clonotype. The chain couples TRBV7-8 to TRBJ1-1, with 9 bases fitting TRBD1. Germline loops: CDR1 SGHVS, CDR2 FQNEAQ. J was trimmed by 5 bases and V by 5 bases; bases with no gene match: 9. This CDR3 region has 15 residues. In DNA, the CDR3 is TGTGCCAGCAGCCCCCGGGACAGGGTCGGGACTGAAGCTTTCTTT. It translates to CASSPRDRVGTEAFF.

This clonotype was observed at least ten times. The rearrangement uses TRBV29-1 and TRBJ2-6; D is possibly TRBD1 (5 bases). Trimming took off 0 bases at V and 5 bases at J, with 17 bases between the two ends. CDR1 is SQVTM and CDR2 is ANQGSEA in the germline V gene. The CDR3 loop spans 17 amino acids. This chain's CDR3 is CSVEDRENPLRANVLTF. The CDR3 coding sequence is TGCAGCGTTGAAGACAGGGAAAACCCCTTGAGGGCCAACGTCCTGACTTTC.

This clonotype was detected ten times or more. The chain links TRBV7-2 to TRBJ2-1; the match to TRBD2 covers 7 bases. This CDR3 is 12 amino acids long. Trimming cost V 5 bases and J 6 bases; bases outside gene matches: 1. Germline V gene sequence: CDR1 SGHTA, CDR2 FQGNSA. For the CDR3, the DNA is TGTGCCAGCAGCCGGGGGGTCAATGAGCAGTTCTTC. Protein product: CASSRGVNEQFF.

This clonotype was observed at least ten times. The chain carries TRBV27 and TRBJ1-1, with a tentative D call TRBD1 (5 bases). Trimming stripped 7 bases from V and 1 base from J, with 10 bases between. The CDR3 sequence is 13 residues long. The germline V gene has CDR1 MNHEY and CDR2 SMNVEV (reference sequence). CDR3 sequence (DNA): TGTGCCAGCACTGATGGGGGGAACACTGAAGCTTTCTTT. Its protein is CASTDGGNTEAFF.

This clonotype appeared many times. The CDR3 is CASTGIGNQPQHF. Written as DNA, the CDR3 is TGTGCCAGTACAGGGATTGGCAATCAGCCCCAGCATTTT. The V call is TRBV2, the J call TRBJ1-5; perhaps TRBD1 as D (6 bases). The CDR3 covers 13 residues. V was pared by 9 bases and J by 2 bases, with 11 bases between. Germline values: CDR1 SNHLY, CDR2 FYNNEI.

This chain joins TRBV20-1 and TRBJ1-2; no clear D gene. This CDR3 comprises 13 residues. Looked up from germline, CDR1 is DFQATT and CDR2 is SNEGSKA (reference sequence). V lost 2 bases, J lost 3 bases, and 10 bases lay in between. The CDR3 here is CSARTEGYYGYTF. The CDR3 nucleotides read TGCAGTGCTAGAACGGAAGGGTACTATGGCTACACCTTC.

Only a few counts were recorded for this clonotype. The V gene is TRBV12-3 or TRBV12-4, the J gene TRBJ2-2; a possible D gene is TRBD2 (7 bases). The CDR3 consists of 15 residues. The ends were cut back, 6 bases at V and 3 bases at J, with 14 bases in the middle. The CDR3 sequence: CASSHEGGHTGELFF. The CDR3 DNA follows: TGTGCCAGCAGCCACGAGGGGGGGCACACCGGGGAGCTGTTTTTT.

This clonotype was detected ten times or more. The chain has TRBV7-8 and TRBJ1-2, with D tentatively TRBD1 (5 bases). The CDR3 has 13 amino acids. Trimming took off 3 bases at V and 8 bases at J, with 13 bases between the two ends. Germline V gives CDR1 SGHVS, CDR2 FQNEAQ. The CDR3 region has the DNA TGTGCCAGCAGCTTCGACAGCTCAAACGGCTACACCTTC. It translates to CASSFDSSNGYTF.

This clonotype was observed a handful of times. The V gene is TRBV18, the J gene TRBJ1-4, with 11 bases that match TRBD1. The CDR3 contains 16 residues. The J segment lost 12 bases and the V segment lost 2 bases, leaving 11 bases of the junction unmatched. From germline, CDR1 is KGHSH and CDR2 LQKENI. The CDR3 spells CASSPYGTGGYKELFF. DNA for the CDR3: TGTGCCAGCTCACCATACGGGACAGGGGGGTACAAGGAACTGTTTTTT. The whole variable domain, remainder taken from reference TRBV18 and TRBJ1-4, is NAGVMQNPRHLVRRRGQEARLRCSPMKGHSHVYWYRQLPEEGLKFMVYLQKENIIDESGMPKERFSAEFPKEGPSILRIQQVVRGDSAAYFCASSPYGTGGYKELFFGSGTQLSVL.

Many counts were recorded for this clonotype. The chain combines TRBV6-2 or TRBV6-3 with TRBJ1-2; D is unresolved. The ends were cut back, 8 bases at V and 4 bases at J, with 17 bases in the middle. Germline V gives CDR1 MNHEY, CDR2 SVGEGT. This CDR3 contains 14 residues. In nucleotides, the CDR3 is TGTGCCAGCGTTACGGCAGCGGGGATCTATGGCTACACCTTC. Residues: CASVTAAGIYGYTF.

This clonotype was recorded at least ten times. The J gene is TRBJ1-1, the V gene TRBV7-2; TRBD1 might be the D (5 bases). CDR3 length equals 13 residues. Looked up from germline, CDR1 is SGHTA and CDR2 is FQGNSA. Trimming pared 5 bases from V and 8 bases from J, leaving 15 bases between. The CDR3 sequence: CASSEGRPVEAFF. In DNA form, the CDR3 reads TGTGCCAGCAGCGAGGGACGCCCGGTAGAAGCTTTCTTT.

CDR3 in amino acids: CATSRGQGTGELFF. As DNA, the CDR3 is TGTGCCACCAGCAGAGGACAGGGCACCGGGGAGCTGTTTTTT. The J gene is TRBJ2-2, the V gene TRBV15; 7 bases fit TRBD1. The V and J ends lost 1 base and 4 bases, in that order; junction bases with no gene match: 0. From germline, CDR1 is LNHNV and CDR2 YYDKDF (reference sequence). The CDR3 covers 14 residues.

This rearrangement joins TRBV4-3 to TRBJ2-1; 8 positions agree with TRBD2. This CDR3 is built from 16 residues. The germline V gene has CDR1 LGHNA and CDR2 YSLEER. The J segment lost 4 bases and the V segment lost 0 bases, leaving 5 bases of the junction unmatched. The CDR3 coding sequence is TGCGCCAGCAGCCAAGAGGCGGCTAGCGGGTACAATGAGCAGTTCTTC. Residues: CASSQEAASGYNEQFF.

This clonotype was recorded at least ten times. V and J are TRBV15 and TRBJ1-2, with D possibly TRBD1 on 6 matching bases. CDR1 is LNHNV, CDR2 YYDKDF, per germline (reference sequence). The CDR3 has 16 residues. V lost 4 bases, J lost 2 bases, and 17 bases lay in between. The CDR3 reads CATSIGAGTLNYGYTF. For the CDR3, the DNA is TGTGCCACCAGCATCGGAGCAGGGACACTGAACTATGGCTACACCTTC.

This clonotype appeared a few times. The CDR3 DNA reads as TGTGCCAGCTCACCTCGGGGCAGTATTCAAGAGACCCAGTACTTC. This sequence encodes CASSPRGSIQETQYF. This chain connects TRBV18 to TRBJ2-5, with D perhaps given as TRBD1 or TRBD2 (5 bases each). This CDR3 contains 15 residues. The V end was cut by 3 bases, the J end by 2 bases, with 13 bases between. The germline CDR1 and CDR2 sequences are KGHSH and LQKENI.